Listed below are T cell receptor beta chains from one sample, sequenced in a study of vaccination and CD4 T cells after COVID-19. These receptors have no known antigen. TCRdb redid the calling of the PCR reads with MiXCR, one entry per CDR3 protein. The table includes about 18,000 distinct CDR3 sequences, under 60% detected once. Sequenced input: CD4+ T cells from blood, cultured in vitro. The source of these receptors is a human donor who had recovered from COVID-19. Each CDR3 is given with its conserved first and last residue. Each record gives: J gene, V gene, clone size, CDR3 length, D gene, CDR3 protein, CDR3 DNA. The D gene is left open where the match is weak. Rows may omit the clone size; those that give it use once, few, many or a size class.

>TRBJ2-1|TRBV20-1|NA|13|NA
CSAIAFPYNEQFF
TGCAGTGCTATTGCCTTTCCCTACAATGAGCAGTTCTTC
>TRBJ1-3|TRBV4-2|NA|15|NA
CASSQDFEAGNTIYF
TGTGCCAGCAGCCAAGATTTTGAGGCCGGAAACACCATATATTTT
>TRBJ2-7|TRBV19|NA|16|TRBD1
CASSIGGTGRWYEQYF
TGTGCCAGTAGTATCGGGGGGACAGGGCGCTGGTACGAGCAGTACTTC
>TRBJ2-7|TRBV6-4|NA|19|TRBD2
CASSEPSGTSGTYSYEQYF
TGTGCCAGCAGTGAGCCCTCCGGGACTAGCGGAACCTACTCCTACGAGCAGTACTTC
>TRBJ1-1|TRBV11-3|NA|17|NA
CASSFDQGTPGNTEAFF
TGTGCCAGCAGCTTCGATCAAGGGACGCCGGGGAACACTGAAGCTTTCTTT
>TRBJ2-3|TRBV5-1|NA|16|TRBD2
CASSLALGTRPDTQYF
TGCGCCAGCAGCTTGGCCCTCGGGACTAGACCAGATACGCAGTATTTT
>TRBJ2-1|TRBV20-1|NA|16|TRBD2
CSAWDYNTPRDNEQFF
TGCAGTGCTTGGGACTATAACACTCCAAGGGACAATGAGCAGTTCTTC
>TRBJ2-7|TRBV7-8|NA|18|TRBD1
CASSLQTGPLKYSYEQYF
TGTGCCAGCAGCCTCCAGACAGGGCCCCTAAAATACTCCTACGAGCAGTACTTC
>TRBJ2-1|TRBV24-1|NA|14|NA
CATSGPGSYNEQFF
TGTGCCACCAGTGGTCCCGGCTCCTACAATGAGCAGTTCTTC
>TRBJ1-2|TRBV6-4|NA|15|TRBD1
CASSPPGTGSYGYTF
TGTGCCAGCAGCCCCCCCGGGACAGGGAGCTATGGCTACACCTTC
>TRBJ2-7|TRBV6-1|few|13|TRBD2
CASSLADLYEQYF
TGTGCCAGCAGTCTAGCGGACCTTTACGAGCAGTACTTC
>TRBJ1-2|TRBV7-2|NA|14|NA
CASSPDNADYGYTF
TGTGCCAGCAGCCCAGACAACGCAGACTATGGCTACACCTTC
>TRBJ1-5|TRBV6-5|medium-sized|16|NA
CASSFLTVYSNQPQHF
TGTGCCAGCAGTTTTTTGACAGTTTATAGCAATCAGCCCCAGCATTTT
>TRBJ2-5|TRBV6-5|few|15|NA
CASSYSGDLLETQYF
TGTGCCAGCAGTTACTCTGGGGACTTGTTAGAGACCCAGTACTTC
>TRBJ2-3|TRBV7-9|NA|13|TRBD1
CASREQGTDTQYF
TGCGCCAGCAGGGAACAGGGGACAGATACGCAGTATTTT
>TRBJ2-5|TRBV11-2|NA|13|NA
CASSSLVGETQYF
TGTGCCAGCAGCTCCCTGGTGGGGGAGACCCAGTACTTC
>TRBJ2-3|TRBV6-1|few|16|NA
CASSLLLATGTDTQYF
TGTGCCAGCAGCCTCCTTCTAGCGACTGGCACAGATACGCAGTATTTT
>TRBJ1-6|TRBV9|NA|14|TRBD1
CASSASRGLSPLHF
TGTGCCAGCAGCGCTAGCAGGGGGCTCTCACCCCTCCACTTT
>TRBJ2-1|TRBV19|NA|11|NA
CASNGRGVRFF
TGTGCCAGTAACGGGCGCGGGGTTCGGTTCTTC
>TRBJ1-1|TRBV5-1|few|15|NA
CASSPGLGANTEAFF
TGCGCCAGCAGCCCGGGCCTAGGCGCGAACACTGAAGCTTTCTTT
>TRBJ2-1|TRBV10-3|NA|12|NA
CAISESEYEQFF
TGTGCCATCAGTGAGTCGGAGTATGAGCAGTTCTTC
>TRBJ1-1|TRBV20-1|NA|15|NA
CSARDWGLSNTEAFF
TGCAGTGCTAGAGATTGGGGACTGAGTAACACTGAAGCTTTCTTT
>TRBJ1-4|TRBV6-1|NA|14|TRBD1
CASSPRGLREKLFF
TGTGCCAGCAGTCCCAGGGGGCTTCGTGAAAAACTGTTTTTT
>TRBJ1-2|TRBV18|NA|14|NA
CASSPPGASYGYTF
TGTGCCAGCTCACCACCGGGGGCCTCCTATGGCTACACCTTC
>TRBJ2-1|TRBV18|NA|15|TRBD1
CASSGGTGEYNEQFF
TGTGCCAGCTCCGGGGGGACAGGGGAATACAATGAGCAGTTCTTC
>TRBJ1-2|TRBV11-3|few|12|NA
CASSFTNYGYTF
TGTGCCAGCAGCTTTACAAACTATGGCTACACCTTC
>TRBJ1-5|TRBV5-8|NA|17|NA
CASSLGLGRVGNQPQHF
TGTGCCAGCAGCTTGGGGTTGGGCAGGGTTGGCAATCAGCCCCAGCATTTT
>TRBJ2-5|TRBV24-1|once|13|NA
CATSDWGVETQYF
TGTGCCACCAGTGATTGGGGGGTAGAGACCCAGTACTTC
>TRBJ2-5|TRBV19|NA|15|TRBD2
CASSKLLAVQETQYF
TGTGCCAGTAGTAAACTGCTAGCGGTACAAGAGACCCAGTACTTC